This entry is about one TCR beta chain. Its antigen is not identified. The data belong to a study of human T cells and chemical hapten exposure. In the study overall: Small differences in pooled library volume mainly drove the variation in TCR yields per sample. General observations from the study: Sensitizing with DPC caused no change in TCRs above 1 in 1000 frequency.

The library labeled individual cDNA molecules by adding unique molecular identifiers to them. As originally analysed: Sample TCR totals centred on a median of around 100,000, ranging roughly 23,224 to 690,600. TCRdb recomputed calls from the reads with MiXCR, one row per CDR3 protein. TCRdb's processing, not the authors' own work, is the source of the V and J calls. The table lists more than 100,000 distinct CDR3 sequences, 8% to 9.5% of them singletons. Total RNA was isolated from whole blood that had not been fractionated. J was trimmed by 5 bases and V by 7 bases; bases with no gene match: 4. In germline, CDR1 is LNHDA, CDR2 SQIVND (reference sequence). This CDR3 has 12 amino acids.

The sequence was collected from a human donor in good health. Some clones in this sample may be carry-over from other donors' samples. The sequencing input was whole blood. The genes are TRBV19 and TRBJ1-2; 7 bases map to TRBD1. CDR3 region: CASTRGGYGYTF. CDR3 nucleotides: TGTGCCAGTACCAGGGGGGGATATGGCTACACCTTC.